These 5 T cell receptor beta chains were sequenced from one sample in a study of blood T cell repertoires in COVID-19. The repertoire was sequenced with immunoSEQ multiplex PCR; TCRdb's copy has only in-frame clones and lacks some. The sample records some 250,000 clones, about 70% being singletons. Sequenced material: peripheral blood. These receptors came from a woman older than 75 with acute or convalescent COVID-19.

The chain employs TRBV19 and TRBJ2-3, with 10 bases matching TRBD2. Germline CDR1 reads LNHDA; CDR2 reads SQIVND (reference sequence). The CDR3 has 18 amino acids. The J segment lost 5 bases and the V segment lost 3 bases, leaving 14 bases of the junction unmatched. CDR3 nucleotides: TGTGCCAGTAGTATGGGCCTAGCGGGAGCCCCGGGAGGAGATACGCAGTATTTT. Protein product: CASSMGLAGAPGGDTQYF. Filled out from reference TRBV19 and TRBJ2-3, the complete variable domain reads DGGITQSPKYLFRKEGQNVTLSCEQNLNHDAMYWYRQDPGQGLRLIYYSQIVNDFQKGDIAEGYSVSREKKESFPLTVTSAQKNPTAFYLCASSMGLAGAPGGDTQYFGPGTRLTVL.

The chain is built from TRBV27 and TRBJ2-7; D is uncertain. Germline lookup yields CDR1 MNHEY and CDR2 SMNVEV (reference sequence). The CDR3 loop spans 14 amino acids. The V end was cut by 0 bases, the J end by 2 bases, with 8 bases between. This chain's CDR3 is CASSLSRMPYEQYF. The CDR3 DNA reads TGTGCCAGCAGTTTATCCAGGATGCCCTACGAGCAGTACTTC.

The V and J genes are TRBV3-1 (or the pseudogene TRBV3-2) and TRBJ2-5; D is unresolved. The CDR3 contains 12 residues. The germline CDR1 and CDR2 sequences are LGHDT and YNNKEL (reference sequence). Between the trimmed V and J ends, which lost 4 bases and 1 base, there was a span of 4 bases. In DNA, the CDR3 is TGTGCCAGCAGCCCAGTCCAAGAGACCCAGTACTTC. Translation gives CASSPVQETQYF.

The V gene is TRBV10-3, the J gene TRBJ2-5; D is perhaps TRBD1 (6 bases). The CDR3 is 15 amino acids. Germline CDR1 ENHRY, CDR2 SYGVKD. Trimming left V 4 bases short and J 5 bases short, with 17 bases between. The CDR3 nucleotides are TGTGCCATCAGTGGGACCCAGGGGATCCGGGAGACCCAGTACTTC. Protein: CAISGTQGIRETQYF.

The rearrangement joins TRBV3-1 (or the pseudogene TRBV3-2) to TRBJ1-4, with D possibly being TRBD1 (6 bases). Looked up from germline, CDR1 is LGHDT and CDR2 is YNNKEL (reference sequence). Trimming cost V 1 base and J 4 bases, with 25 bases left between them. The CDR3 contains 20 residues. The CDR3 is CASSQGRKGRPQGINEKLFF. In DNA form, the CDR3 reads TGTGCCAGCAGCCAAGGGAGGAAGGGAAGACCACAGGGCATTAATGAAAAACTGTTTTTT.